One T cell receptor (beta chain) is described in this entry. Its specificity is unknown. The sample's time point: week 5, during vaccination. Doses consisted of 300 ug of mutant IDH1 20-mer peptide each, paired with topical imiquimod. V was cut by 4 bases and J by 1 base, with 10 bases left in between. Looked up from germline, CDR1 is SEHNR and CDR2 is FQNEAQ (reference sequence). The CDR3 totals 14 residues. The assay was immunoSEQ multiplex PCR, and TCRdb's table has in-frame clones only and misses some. Of roughly 62,000 clones in the sample, around 80% were seen once. This specimen comes from a study of a mutant IDH1 vaccine in newly diagnosed glioma. Study overall: Eight vaccinations reached patients in weeks 1, 3, 5, 7, 11, 15, 19 and 23. Before enrollment, patients got radiotherapy alone, temozolomide alone, or mostly the combination. Initiation of the vaccine course occurred 4-6 weeks after radiotherapy alone, or alongside temozolomide cycles.

The V gene is TRBV7-9, the J gene TRBJ1-2; D remains ambiguous. The source material was PBMCs, sampled from a glioma patient whose treatment included an IDH1 peptide vaccine. The sequence derives from a woman between 45 and 65 years old with glioma. CDR3 DNA sequence: TGTGCCAGCAGCTCCTGGCCGGATAACTATGGCTACACCTTC. Protein sequence: CASSSWPDNYGYTF.